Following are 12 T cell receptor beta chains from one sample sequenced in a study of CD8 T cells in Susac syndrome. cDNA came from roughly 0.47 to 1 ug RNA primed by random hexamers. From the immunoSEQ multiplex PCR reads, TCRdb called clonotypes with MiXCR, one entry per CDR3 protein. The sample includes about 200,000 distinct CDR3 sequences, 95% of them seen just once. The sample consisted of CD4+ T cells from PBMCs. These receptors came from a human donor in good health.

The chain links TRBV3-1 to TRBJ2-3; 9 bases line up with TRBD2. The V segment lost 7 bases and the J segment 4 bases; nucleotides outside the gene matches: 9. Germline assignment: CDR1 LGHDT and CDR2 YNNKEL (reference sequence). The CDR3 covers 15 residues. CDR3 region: CASKVAGAQADTQYF. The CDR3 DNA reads TGTGCCAGCAAGGTAGCGGGAGCTCAGGCAGATACGCAGTATTTT.

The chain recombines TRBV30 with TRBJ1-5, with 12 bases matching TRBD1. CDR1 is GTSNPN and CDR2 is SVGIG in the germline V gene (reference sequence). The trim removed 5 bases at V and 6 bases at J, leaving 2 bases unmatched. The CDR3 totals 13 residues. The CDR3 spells CAWRDRGLQPQHF. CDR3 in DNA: TGTGCCTGGCGGGACAGGGGGCTTCAGCCCCAGCATTTT.

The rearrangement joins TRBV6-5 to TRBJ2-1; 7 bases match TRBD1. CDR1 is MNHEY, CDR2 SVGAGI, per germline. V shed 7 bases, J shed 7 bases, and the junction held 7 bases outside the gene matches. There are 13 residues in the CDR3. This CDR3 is CASIPTGRNEQFF. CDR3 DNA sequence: TGTGCCAGCATTCCGACAGGGCGGAATGAGCAGTTCTTC.

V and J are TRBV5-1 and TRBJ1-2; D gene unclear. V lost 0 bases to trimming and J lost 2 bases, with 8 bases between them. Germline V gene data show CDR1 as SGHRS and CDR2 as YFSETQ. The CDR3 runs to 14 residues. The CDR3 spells CASSLDPGNYGYTF. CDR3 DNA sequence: TGCGCCAGCAGCTTGGATCCGGGAAACTATGGCTACACCTTC.

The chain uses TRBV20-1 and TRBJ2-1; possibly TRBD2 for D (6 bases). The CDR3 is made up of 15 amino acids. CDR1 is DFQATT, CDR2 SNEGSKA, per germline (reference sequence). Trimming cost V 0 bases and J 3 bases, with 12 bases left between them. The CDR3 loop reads CSARDLGRDYNEQFF. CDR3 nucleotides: TGCAGTGCTAGAGATCTAGGGCGGGACTACAATGAGCAGTTCTTC.

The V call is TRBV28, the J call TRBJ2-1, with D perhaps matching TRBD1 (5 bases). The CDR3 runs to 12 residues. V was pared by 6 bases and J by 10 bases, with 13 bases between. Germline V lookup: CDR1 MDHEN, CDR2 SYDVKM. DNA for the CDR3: TGTGCCAGCAGAATAGGGGATAGCGAGCAGTTCTTC. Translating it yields CASRIGDSEQFF.

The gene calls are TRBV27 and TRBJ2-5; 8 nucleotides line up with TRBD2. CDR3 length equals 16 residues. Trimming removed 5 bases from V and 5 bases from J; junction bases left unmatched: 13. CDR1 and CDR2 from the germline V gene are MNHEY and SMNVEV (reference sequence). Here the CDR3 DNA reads TGTGCCAGCAGTACAACCTGGACTAGCCGGAGGGAGACCCAGTACTTC. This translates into CASSTTWTSRRETQYF.

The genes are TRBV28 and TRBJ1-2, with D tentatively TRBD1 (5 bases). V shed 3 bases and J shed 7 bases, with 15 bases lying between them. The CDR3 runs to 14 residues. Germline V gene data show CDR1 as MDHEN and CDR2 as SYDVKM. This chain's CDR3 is CASSLEVQGGGYTF. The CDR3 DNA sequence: TGTGCCAGCAGTTTGGAGGTCCAGGGAGGTGGCTACACCTTC.

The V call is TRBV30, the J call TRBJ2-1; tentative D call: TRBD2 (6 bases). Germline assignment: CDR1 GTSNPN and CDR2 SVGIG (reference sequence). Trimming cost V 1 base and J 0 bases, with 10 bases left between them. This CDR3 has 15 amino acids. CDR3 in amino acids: CAWSAGGISYNEQFF. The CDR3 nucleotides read TGTGCCTGGAGTGCGGGCGGGATCTCCTACAATGAGCAGTTCTTC.

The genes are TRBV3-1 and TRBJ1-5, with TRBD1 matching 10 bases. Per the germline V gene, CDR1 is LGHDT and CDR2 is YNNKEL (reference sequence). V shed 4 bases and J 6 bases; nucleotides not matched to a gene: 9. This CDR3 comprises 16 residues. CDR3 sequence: CASSLGRDRGSQPQHF. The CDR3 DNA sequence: TGTGCCAGCAGCCTCGGCCGGGACAGGGGTTCTCAGCCCCAGCATTTT.

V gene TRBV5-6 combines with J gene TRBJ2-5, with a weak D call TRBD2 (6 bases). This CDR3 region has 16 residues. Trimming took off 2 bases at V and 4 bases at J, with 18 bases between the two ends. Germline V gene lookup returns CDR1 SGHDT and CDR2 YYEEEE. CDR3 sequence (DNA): TGTGCCAGCAGCTTCGGGACTGGGCGGGGAGGAGAGACCCAGTACTTC. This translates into CASSFGTGRGGETQYF.

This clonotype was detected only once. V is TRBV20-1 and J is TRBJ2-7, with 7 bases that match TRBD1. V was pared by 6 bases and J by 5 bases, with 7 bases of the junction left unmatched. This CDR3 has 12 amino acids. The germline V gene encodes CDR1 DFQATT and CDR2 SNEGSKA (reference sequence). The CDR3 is CSAIHTGDEQYV. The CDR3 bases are TGCAGTGCCATACACACAGGGGACGAGCAGTACGTC.